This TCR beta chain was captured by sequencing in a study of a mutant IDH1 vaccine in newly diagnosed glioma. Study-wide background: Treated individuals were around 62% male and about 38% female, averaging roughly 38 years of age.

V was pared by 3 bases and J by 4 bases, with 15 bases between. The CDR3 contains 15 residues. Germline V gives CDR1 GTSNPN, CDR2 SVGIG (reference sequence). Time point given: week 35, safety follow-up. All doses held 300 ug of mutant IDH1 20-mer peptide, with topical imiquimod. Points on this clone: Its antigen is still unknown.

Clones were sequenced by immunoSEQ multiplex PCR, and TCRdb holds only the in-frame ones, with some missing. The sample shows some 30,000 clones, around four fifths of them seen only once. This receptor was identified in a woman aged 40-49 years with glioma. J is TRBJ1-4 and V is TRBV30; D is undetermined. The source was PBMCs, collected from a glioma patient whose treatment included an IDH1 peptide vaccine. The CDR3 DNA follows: TGTGCCTGGAGCGCAAGGACGGGGTTTAATGAAAAACTGTTTTTT. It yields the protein CAWSARTGFNEKLFF.